These 6 T cell receptor beta chains came from one sample sequenced in a study of T-cell memory formation after mild COVID-19. TCRdb re-derived calls from the 5' RACE reads in MiXCR, one entry per CDR3 protein. The sample comprises roughly 610,000 distinct CDR3 sequences, 15% to 20% of which are singletons, and less than 10% rests with the top ten. Sequences were obtained from PBMCs or a T cell subset sorted from them (not recorded which). The origin of the receptors is an adult woman who had mild COVID-19 (a few samples of this study predate the infection). Cell type and time point are not known.

The chain uses TRBV5-1 and TRBJ1-2; TRBD1 aligns across 7 bases. V gave up 0 bases and J gave up 4 bases; unmatched junction bases: 3. The CDR3 runs to 14 residues. Germline lookup yields CDR1 SGHRS and CDR2 YFSETQ. CDR3: CASSLGTGLYGYTF. CDR3 DNA: TGCGCCAGCAGCTTGGGGACAGGCCTCTATGGCTACACCTTC.

The CDR3 loop reads CASSKQGGNEQYF. The CDR3 DNA follows: TGTGCCAGCAGTAAACAGGGGGGGAACGAGCAGTACTTC. V usage is TRBV6-6 and J usage is TRBJ2-7, with D possibly being TRBD1 (8 bases). The V and J ends lost 5 bases and 5 bases respectively, with 13 bases between them. The CDR3 is 13 residues long. Germline V gene lookup returns CDR1 MNHNY and CDR2 SVGAGI (reference sequence).

This clonotype showed up just a few times. The chain couples TRBV20-1 to TRBJ2-3; possibly TRBD1 for D (5 bases). Germline values: CDR1 DFQATT, CDR2 SNEGSKA (reference sequence). The CDR3 contains 8 residues. For the CDR3, the DNA is TGCAGAGTCGGACAGCAGTATTTT. Translation gives CRVGQQYF.

This chain connects TRBV19 to TRBJ2-3; 10 bases fit TRBD2. Germline loops: CDR1 LNHDA, CDR2 SQIVND (reference sequence). The CDR3 has 17 residues. The junction had 5 bases not matched to a gene; V was cut back by 0 bases and J by 2 bases. CDR3 coding DNA: TGTGCCAGTAGTATAGATCACCTAGCGGGAGCCACAGATACGCAGTATTTT. It translates to CASSIDHLAGATDTQYF.

This clonotype was detected ten times or more. The chain combines TRBV12-3 or TRBV12-4 with TRBJ2-3; D remains ambiguous. The CDR3 runs 16 residues. The germline V and J ends were trimmed by 11 bases and 2 bases, with 23 bases remaining between them. The CDR3 nucleotides are TGTGCCCTCCACCCGCTCGTACAAGGGCCCACAGATACGCAGTATTTT. The encoded protein is CALHPLVQGPTDTQYF.

The chain links TRBV30 to TRBJ2-6; D gene unclear. The CDR3 sequence is 15 residues long. CDR1 is GTSNPN, CDR2 SVGIG, per germline (reference sequence). With 2 bases removed from V and 0 bases from J, the gap between germline ends came to 8 bases. In DNA form, the CDR3 reads TGTGCCTGGAGTACCGGTAGCTCTGGGGCCAACGTCCTGACTTTC. It encodes CAWSTGSSGANVLTF.